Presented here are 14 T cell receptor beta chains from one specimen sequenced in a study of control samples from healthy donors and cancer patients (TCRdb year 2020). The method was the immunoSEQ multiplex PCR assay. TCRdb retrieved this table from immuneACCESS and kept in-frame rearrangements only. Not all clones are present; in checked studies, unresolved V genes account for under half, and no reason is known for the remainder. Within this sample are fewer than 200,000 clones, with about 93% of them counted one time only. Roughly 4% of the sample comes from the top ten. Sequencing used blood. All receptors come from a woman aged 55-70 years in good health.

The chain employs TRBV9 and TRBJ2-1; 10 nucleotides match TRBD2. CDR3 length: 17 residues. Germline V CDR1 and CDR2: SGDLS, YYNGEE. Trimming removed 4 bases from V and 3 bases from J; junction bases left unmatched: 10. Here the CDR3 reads CASSLNERGGYYNEQFF. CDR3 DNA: TGTGCCAGCAGCCTAAACGAGCGGGGGGGTTACTACAATGAGCAGTTCTTC. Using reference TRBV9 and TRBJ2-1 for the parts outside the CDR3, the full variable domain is DSGVTQTPKHLITATGQRVTLRCSPRSGDLSVYWYQQSLDQGLQFLIQYYNGEERAKGNILERFSAQQFPDLHSELNLSSLELGDSALYFCASSLNERGGYYNEQFFGPGTRLTVL.

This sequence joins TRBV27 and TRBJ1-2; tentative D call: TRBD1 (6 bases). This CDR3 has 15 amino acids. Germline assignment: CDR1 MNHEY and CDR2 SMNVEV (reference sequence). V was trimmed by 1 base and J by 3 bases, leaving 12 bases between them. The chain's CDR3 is CASSLFPGADYGYTF. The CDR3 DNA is TGTGCCAGCAGTTTATTCCCAGGGGCTGACTATGGCTACACCTTC.

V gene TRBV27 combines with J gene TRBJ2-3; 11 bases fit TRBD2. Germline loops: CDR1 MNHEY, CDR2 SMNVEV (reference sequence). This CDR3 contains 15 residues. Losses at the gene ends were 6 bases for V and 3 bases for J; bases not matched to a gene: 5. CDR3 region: CASRDSGGATDTQYF. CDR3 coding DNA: TGTGCCAGCAGAGATAGCGGGGGGGCTACAGATACGCAGTATTTT.

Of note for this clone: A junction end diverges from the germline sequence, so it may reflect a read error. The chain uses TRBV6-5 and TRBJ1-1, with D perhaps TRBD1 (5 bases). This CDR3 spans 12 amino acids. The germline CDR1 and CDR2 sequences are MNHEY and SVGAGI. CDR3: CASSSKNGAPIF. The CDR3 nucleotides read TGTGCCAGCAGCTCAAAAAACGGGGCCCCCATCTTT.

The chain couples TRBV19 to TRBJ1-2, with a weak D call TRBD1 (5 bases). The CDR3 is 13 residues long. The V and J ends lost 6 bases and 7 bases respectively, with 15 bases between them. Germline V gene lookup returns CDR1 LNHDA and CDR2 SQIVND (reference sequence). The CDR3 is CASRMGRGTGYTF. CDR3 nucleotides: TGTGCCAGTAGAATGGGACGGGGCACTGGCTACACCTTC.

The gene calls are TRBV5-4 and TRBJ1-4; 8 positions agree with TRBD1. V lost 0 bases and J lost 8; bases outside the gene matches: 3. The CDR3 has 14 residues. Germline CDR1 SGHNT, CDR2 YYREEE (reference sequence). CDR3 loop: CASSLAGDREKLFF. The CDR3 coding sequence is TGTGCCAGCAGCTTGGCAGGGGACAGGGAAAAACTGTTTTTT. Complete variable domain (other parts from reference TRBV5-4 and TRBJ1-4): ETGVTQSPTHLIKTRGQQVTLRCSSQSGHNTVSWYQQALGQGPQFIFQYYREEENGRGNFPPRFSGLQFPNYSSELNVNALELDDSALYLCASSLAGDREKLFFGSGTQLSVL.

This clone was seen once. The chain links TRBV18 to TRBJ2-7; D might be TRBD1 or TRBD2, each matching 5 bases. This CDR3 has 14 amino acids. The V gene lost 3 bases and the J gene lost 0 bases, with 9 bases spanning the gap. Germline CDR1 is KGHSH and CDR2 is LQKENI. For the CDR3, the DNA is TGTGCCAGCTCACCGACCGGGACCTCCTACGAGCAGTACTTC. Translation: CASSPTGTSYEQYF. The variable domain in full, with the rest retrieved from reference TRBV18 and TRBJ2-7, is NAGVMQNPRHLVRRRGQEARLRCSPMKGHSHVYWYRQLPEEGLKFMVYLQKENIIDESGMPKERFSAEFPKEGPSILRIQQVVRGDSAAYFCASSPTGTSYEQYFGPGTRLTVT.

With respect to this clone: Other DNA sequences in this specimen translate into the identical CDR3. CDR3 protein: CASSLGQGYGYTF. CDR3 coding DNA: TGTGCCAGCAGTTTAGGACAGGGCTATGGCTACACCTTC. This chain uses TRBV12-3 or TRBV12-4 with TRBJ1-2; TRBD1 matches 7 bases. The CDR3 runs to 13 residues. J gave up 4 bases and V 1 base, and 0 bases lay outside the gene matches.

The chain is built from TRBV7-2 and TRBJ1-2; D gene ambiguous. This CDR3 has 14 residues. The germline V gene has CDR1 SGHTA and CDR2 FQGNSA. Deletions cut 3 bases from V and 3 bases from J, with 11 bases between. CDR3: CASSFLGKDYGYTF. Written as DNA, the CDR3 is TGTGCCAGCAGCTTCTTAGGGAAGGACTATGGCTACACCTTC.

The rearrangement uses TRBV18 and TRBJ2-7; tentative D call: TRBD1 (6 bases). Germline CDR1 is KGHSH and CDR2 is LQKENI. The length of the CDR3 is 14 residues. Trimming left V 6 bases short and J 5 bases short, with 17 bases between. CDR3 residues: CASSQQGESDEQYF. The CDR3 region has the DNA TGTGCCAGCTCGCAACAGGGCGAGTCGGACGAGCAGTACTTC.

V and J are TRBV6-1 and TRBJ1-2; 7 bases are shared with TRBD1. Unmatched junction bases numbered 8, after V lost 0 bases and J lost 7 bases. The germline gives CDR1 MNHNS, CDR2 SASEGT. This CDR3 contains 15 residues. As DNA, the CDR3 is TGTGCCAGCAGTGAAGCGCACAGGGGCCGGGGTGGCTACACCTTC. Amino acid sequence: CASSEAHRGRGGYTF.

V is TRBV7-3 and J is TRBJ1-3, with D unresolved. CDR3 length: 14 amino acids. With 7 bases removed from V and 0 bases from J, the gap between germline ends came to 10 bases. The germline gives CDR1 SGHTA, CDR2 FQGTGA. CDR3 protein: CASNSKLSGNTIYF. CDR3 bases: TGTGCCAGCAACAGCAAACTCTCTGGAAACACCATATATTTT.

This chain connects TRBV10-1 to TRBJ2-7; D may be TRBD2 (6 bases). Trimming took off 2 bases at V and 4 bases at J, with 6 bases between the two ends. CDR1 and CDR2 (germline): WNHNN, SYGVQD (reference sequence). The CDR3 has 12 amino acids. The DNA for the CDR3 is TGCGCCAGCAGTGAGGGGGGGTACGAGCAGTACTTC. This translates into CASSEGGYEQYF.

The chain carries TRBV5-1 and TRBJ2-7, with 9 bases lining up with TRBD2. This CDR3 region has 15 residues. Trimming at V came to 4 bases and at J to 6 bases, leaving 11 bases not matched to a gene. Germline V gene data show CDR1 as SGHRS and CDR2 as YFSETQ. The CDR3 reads CASSPFPASGAEQYF. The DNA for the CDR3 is TGCGCCAGCAGCCCCTTTCCGGCTAGCGGGGCCGAGCAGTACTTC. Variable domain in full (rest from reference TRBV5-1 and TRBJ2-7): KAGVTQTPRYLIKTRGQQVTLSCSPISGHRSVSWYQQTPGQGLQFLFEYFSETQRNKGNFPGRFSGRQFSNSRSEMNVSTLELGDSALYLCASSPFPASGAEQYFGPGTRLTVT.